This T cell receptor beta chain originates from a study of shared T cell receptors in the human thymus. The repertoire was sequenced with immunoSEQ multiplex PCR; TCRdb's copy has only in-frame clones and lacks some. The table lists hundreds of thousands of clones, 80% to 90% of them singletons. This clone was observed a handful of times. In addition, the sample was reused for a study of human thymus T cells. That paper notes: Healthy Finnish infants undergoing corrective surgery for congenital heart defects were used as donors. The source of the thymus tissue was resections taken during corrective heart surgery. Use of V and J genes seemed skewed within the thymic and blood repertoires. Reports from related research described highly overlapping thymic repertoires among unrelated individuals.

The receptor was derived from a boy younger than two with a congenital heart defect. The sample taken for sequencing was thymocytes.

The CDR3 sequence: CASLFPREKLFF. The CDR3 bases are TGTGCCAGCTTGTTCCCTCGGGAAAAACTGTTTTTT. The V and J genes are TRBV5-8 and TRBJ1-4, with D hard to call. The germline V gene encodes CDR1 SGHTS and CDR2 YDEGEE. The CDR3 length is 12 residues. Trimming left V 7 bases short and J 8 bases short, with 12 bases between.